Shown below are 2 T cell receptor beta chains from a single sample sequenced in a study of blood T cell repertoires in COVID-19. Profiling relied on immunoSEQ multiplex PCR, and the TCRdb table lists in-frame clones only, not all of them. The repertoire holds around 78,000 clones, with 80% to 95% as singletons. Sequencing input: peripheral blood. The origin of the receptors is a woman aged 45-65 years in a cohort sampled during active COVID-19.

This clone was observed once. The chain couples TRBV28 to TRBJ2-7, with D possibly TRBD1 on 5 matching bases. The CDR3 is 15 amino acids. Germline lookup yields CDR1 MDHEN and CDR2 SYDVKM. V gave up 3 bases and J gave up 6 bases, with 18 bases separating them. CDR3 in amino acids: CASSFRQFSSREQYF. The CDR3 DNA is TGTGCCAGCAGTTTCCGACAGTTCTCGTCCCGCGAGCAGTACTTC. The variable domain in full, with the rest retrieved from reference TRBV28 and TRBJ2-7, is DVKVTQSSRYLVKRTGEKVFLECVQDMDHENMFWYRQDPGLGLRLIYFSYDVKMKEKGDIPEGYSVSREKKERFSLILESASTNQTSMYLCASSFRQFSSREQYFGPGTRLTVT.

The CDR3 DNA reads TGTGCCAGCAGGCCCCGCGCGGGGGAAGCCTACGAGCAGTACTTC. Residues: CASRPRAGEAYEQYF. The chain carries TRBV3-1 (or the pseudogene TRBV3-2) and TRBJ2-7; TRBD2 aligns across 7 bases. Germline-derived CDR1 and CDR2 are LGHDT and YNNKEL (reference sequence). The CDR3 runs to 15 residues. The V segment lost 6 bases and the J segment 2 bases; nucleotides outside the gene matches: 10.